This TCR beta chain came from a study of blood T cells in healthy people across ages. This clonotype was seen many times. Its specificity is unknown. Study-wide points: Unknown donor CMV status possibly confounded expanded clonotype changes.

Combining a sample-barcoded 5' primer with a J-beta primer mix, a second PCR ran for roughly 7 to 11 cycles. TCRdb ran MiXCR on the 5' RACE reads and lists one entry per CDR3 protein. There are 800,000 or so distinct CDR3 sequences in the sample; approximately 25% occur only once, and approximately 3.7% lies in the top ten. This sample was also put to use in a study of T cells of mothers and their children.

The source material was blood. The TCR originated in a boy between 10 and 17 years old in good health.

The CDR3 sequence: CASGGGYQETQYF. The CDR3 nucleotides are TGTGCCAGCGGCGGGGGTTACCAAGAGACCCAGTACTTC. The rearrangement links TRBV6-5 to TRBJ2-5; 7 bases agree with TRBD2. The CDR3 totals 13 residues. Germline V lookup: CDR1 MNHEY, CDR2 SVGAGI. J gave up 0 bases and V 8 bases, and 3 bases lay outside the gene matches.